This TCR beta chain was profiled in a study of T cell responses to AZD1222 COVID-19 vaccine. On this clone itself: No antigen is known for it.

CDR3 length equals 15 residues. Germline loops: CDR1 MNHEY, CDR2 SMNVEV (reference sequence). V was cut by 4 bases and J by 0 bases, with 7 bases left in between. General study results and limits: Donors in the cohort were predominantly white British and more often female, and clonal diversity was possibly underestimated.

Sequencing used immunoSEQ multiplex PCR; TCRdb keeps in-frame clones, though not all of them. The table shows about 150,000 clones, with just under 95% occurring only once. This clonotype was sampled from an adult who received the AZD1222 COVID-19 vaccine. The sequencing here drew on peripheral blood, taken 28 days after the second AZD1222 dose. The chain carries TRBV27 and TRBJ1-6; the D is unclear. CDR3 DNA sequence: TGTGCCAGCAGTTCGAGAAGCTCCTATAATTCACCCCTCCACTTT. As protein: CASSSRSSYNSPLHF.